These T cell receptor beta chains were read from a single sample in a study of shared clonotypes between healthy human individuals. Repertoires were generated with immunoSEQ multiplex PCR, while TCRdb's copy carries only in-frame clones and drops some. Among some 2,500,000 clones listed, 85% to 95% were seen once. Specimen: naive CD4+ T cells from PBMCs. These TCRs come from a man aged 18-30 years in good health. Some clones in this sample may be carry-over from other donors' samples. Both conserved end residues are part of each CDR3. D genes are given only for firm matches. Clone size is stated in some rows and not others, as once, few, many or a class when expanded.

CDR3 protein,CDR3 DNA,D gene,clone size,V gene,J gene
CATRRGRNTGELFF,TGTGCCACCAGACGCGGGAGGAACACCGGGGAGCTGTTTTTT,TRBD2,.,TRBV15,TRBJ2-2
CASTLNRGNTGELFF,TGTGCCAGCACCCTCAATCGGGGGAACACCGGGGAGCTGTTTTTT,.,.,TRBV6-5,TRBJ2-2
CASSDQGGYQETQYF,TGTGCCAGCAGTGACCAGGGAGGTTACCAAGAGACCCAGTACTTC,.,.,TRBV2,TRBJ2-5
CVRSLGRGDEKLFF,TGTGTCAGAAGCTTAGGCAGGGGGGATGAAAAACTGTTTTTT,.,once,TRBV7-5,TRBJ1-4
CASSPRGIYNEQFF,TGCGCCAGCAGCCCTCGTGGGATTTACAATGAGCAGTTCTTC,.,.,TRBV5-1,TRBJ2-1
CASSFGRGNQPQHF,TGTGCCAGCAGCTTTGGGAGGGGCAATCAGCCCCAGCATTTT,.,.,TRBV7-2,TRBJ1-5
CASSLLGTDNQPQHF,TGTGCCAGCAGTTTACTGGGGACAGACAATCAGCCCCAGCATTTT,TRBD1,.,TRBV28,TRBJ1-5
CASSGGGFYNSPLHF,TGTGCCAGCAGTGGAGGGGGCTTCTATAATTCACCCCTCCACTTT,TRBD1,.,TRBV5-4,TRBJ1-6
CASSLAHRENTDTQYF,TGTGCCAGCAGTTTAGCCCACAGGGAAAACACAGATACGCAGTATTTT,.,.,TRBV28,TRBJ2-3
CASSQDWGRGRLSEKLFF,TGCGCCAGCAGCCAAGATTGGGGCAGGGGGCGCTTGAGTGAAAAACTGTTTTTT,TRBD1,.,TRBV4-1,TRBJ1-4
CAWSVPGGYGYTF,TGTGCCTGGAGTGTACCAGGGGGCTATGGCTACACCTTC,TRBD1,.,TRBV30,TRBJ1-2
CASSFSGSGETQYF,TGTGCCAGCAGCTTTAGCGGGAGCGGGGAGACCCAGTACTTC,TRBD2,.,TRBV7-9,TRBJ2-5
CASSLTGWTDTQYF,TGTGCCAGCAGCTTAACAGGGTGGACAGATACGCAGTATTTT,.,.,TRBV11-3,TRBJ2-3
CASSLSLEETQYF,TGTGCCAGCAGCTTGTCCCTAGAAGAGACCCAGTACTTC,.,.,TRBV5-4,TRBJ2-5
CASSSGQSSYNEQFF,TGTGCCAGCAGCTCGGGACAGAGTTCCTACAATGAGCAGTTCTTC,TRBD1,.,TRBV11-3,TRBJ2-1
CASRQGQLEQYF,TGTGCCAGCAGACAGGGACAGCTCGAGCAGTACTTC,TRBD1,.,TRBV2,TRBJ2-7
CASTRTSSTGEQYF,TGTGCCAGCACGAGGACTAGCTCCACAGGGGAGCAGTACTTC,TRBD2,.,TRBV2,TRBJ2-7
CASSRQLNTGELFF,TGTGCCAGTAGTCGGCAGCTTAACACCGGGGAGCTGTTTTTT,.,once,TRBV19,TRBJ2-2
CASSRRTSGRFETQYF,TGTGCCAGCAGCCGAAGGACTAGCGGGAGGTTTGAGACCCAGTACTTC,TRBD2,.,TRBV4-2,TRBJ2-5
CASSPGPGMETEAFF,TGTGCCAGCTCACCAGGGCCGGGGATGGAGACTGAAGCTTTCTTT,.,.,TRBV18,TRBJ1-1
CASSLGPVGQGGEKLFF,TGCGCCAGCAGCTTGGGCCCCGTGGGACAGGGGGGTGAAAAACTGTTTTTT,TRBD1,.,TRBV5-1,TRBJ1-4
CASRAGVRETQYF,TGTGCCAGCAGAGCAGGCGTGAGAGAGACCCAGTACTTC,.,.,TRBV6-5,TRBJ2-5
CASGGGNSYEQYF,TGTGCCAGCGGGGGGGGAAACTCCTACGAGCAGTACTTC,TRBD2,.,TRBV7-9,TRBJ2-7
CASSLMKNTEAFF,TGTGCCAGCAGTTTAATGAAGAACACTGAAGCTTTCTTT,.,.,TRBV28,TRBJ1-1
CASSPGGPGFSGNTIYF,TGTGCCAGCAGCCCAGGCGGGCCGGGTTTCTCTGGAAACACCATATATTTT,.,.,TRBV5-4,TRBJ1-3
CASSLGQGVRDEQFF,TGTGCCAGCAGCCTGGGACAGGGGGTAAGGGATGAGCAGTTCTTC,TRBD1,.,TRBV7-9,TRBJ2-1
CASSQQGNQPQHF,TGTGCCAGCAGTCAACAGGGGAATCAGCCCCAGCATTTT,TRBD1,few,TRBV6-5,TRBJ1-5
CASSPRDSDQPQHF,TGTGCCAGCAGCCCCCGGGACAGCGATCAGCCCCAGCATTTT,TRBD1,.,TRBV7-8,TRBJ1-5
CASSNARDRLRELFF,TGTGCCAGCAGCAACGCCCGGGACAGGCTCCGGGAGCTGTTTTTT,.,.,TRBV21-1,TRBJ2-2
CASSLNYEQYF,TGTGCCAGCAGCCTAAACTACGAGCAGTACTTC,.,.,TRBV6-5,TRBJ2-7
CASSFPPASYEQYF,TGTGCCAGCAGTTTCCCCCCAGCCTCCTACGAGCAGTACTTC,.,.,TRBV28,TRBJ2-7
CASSPTSNYGYTF,TGTGCCAGCTCACCGACATCTAACTATGGCTACACCTTC,.,.,TRBV18,TRBJ1-2
CASSLMGQGSQQYF,TGTGCCAGCAGCTTGATGGGACAGGGGTCCCAACAGTACTTC,TRBD1,once,TRBV5-6,TRBJ2-5
CASSKGLTTSSGANVLTF,TGCGCCAGCAGTAAAGGACTGACAACTTCCTCTGGGGCCAACGTCCTGACTTTC,.,.,TRBV5-1,TRBJ2-6
CASSMRDNSYEQYF,TGTGCCAGTAGTATGAGGGACAACTCCTACGAGCAGTACTTC,.,.,TRBV19,TRBJ2-7
CAWSWLASLYEQYF,TGTGCCTGGAGTTGGCTAGCGTCTCTTTACGAGCAGTACTTC,.,.,TRBV30,TRBJ2-7
CASSFDFTQPQHF,TGTGCCAGCAGTTTCGATTTCACTCAGCCCCAGCATTTT,.,.,TRBV28,TRBJ1-5
CASSMTGGETQYF,TGTGCCAGCAGCATGACAGGGGGGGAGACCCAGTACTTC,TRBD1,.,TRBV7-2,TRBJ2-5
CASSMTGEWSQPQHF,TGTGCCAGTAGTATGACAGGGGAGTGGAGTCAGCCCCAGCATTTT,TRBD1,.,TRBV19,TRBJ1-5
CASSYEGQGQPQHF,TGTGCCAGCAGTTACGAGGGTCAGGGTCAGCCCCAGCATTTT,.,.,TRBV6-6,TRBJ1-5
CASSLSSVGENEQYF,TGTGCCAGCAGTTTATCTTCGGTCGGGGAAAACGAGCAGTACTTC,.,.,TRBV28,TRBJ2-7
CASRAGTSGRNEQFF,TGTGCCAGCAGGGCCGGGACTAGCGGGAGAAATGAGCAGTTCTTC,TRBD2,.,TRBV2,TRBJ2-1
CASSPGQGGGEQFF,TGTGCCAGCAGCCCGGGACAGGGGGGCGGTGAGCAGTTCTTC,TRBD1,.,TRBV7-3,TRBJ2-1
CASSFGGPDNEQFF,TGTGCCAGCAGCTTTGGAGGGCCCGACAATGAGCAGTTCTTC,.,.,TRBV7-6,TRBJ2-1
CAWSVGYSGNTIYF,TGTGCCTGGAGTGTTGGATACTCTGGAAACACCATATATTTT,.,.,TRBV30,TRBJ1-3
CASRETMIMNTEAFF,TGTGCCAGCAGGGAGACCATGATAATGAACACTGAAGCTTTCTTT,.,once,TRBV7-8,TRBJ1-1
CASSQLTGALLDTQYF,TGTGCCAGCAGCCAGTTGACAGGAGCTCTCTTAGATACGCAGTATTTT,.,.,TRBV7-8,TRBJ2-3
CAWSTLAGVGTGELFF,TGTGCCTGGAGTACTCTAGCGGGAGTCGGGACCGGGGAGCTGTTTTTT,TRBD2,.,TRBV30,TRBJ2-2
CASSEAVQGNSPLHF,TGTGCCAGCAGTGAAGCGGTCCAGGGTAATTCACCCCTCCACTTT,.,.,TRBV6-1,TRBJ1-6
CASTRARGNTEAFF,TGTGCCAGCACCCGGGCTCGGGGGAACACTGAAGCTTTCTTT,.,.,TRBV11-2,TRBJ1-1